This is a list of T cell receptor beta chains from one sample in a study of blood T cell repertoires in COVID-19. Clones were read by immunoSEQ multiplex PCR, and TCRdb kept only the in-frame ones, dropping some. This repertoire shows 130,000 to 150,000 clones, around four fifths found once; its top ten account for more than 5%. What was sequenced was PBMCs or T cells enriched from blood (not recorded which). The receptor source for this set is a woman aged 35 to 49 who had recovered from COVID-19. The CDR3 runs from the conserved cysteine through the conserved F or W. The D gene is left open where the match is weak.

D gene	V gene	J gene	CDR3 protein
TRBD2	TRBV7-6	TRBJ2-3	CASSLGLAGEDGADTQYF
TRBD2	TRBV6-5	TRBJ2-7	CASWTSGDEQYF
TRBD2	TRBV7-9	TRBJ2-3	CASSLGTSLTTDTQYF
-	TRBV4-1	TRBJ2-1	CASSPHLTSPHEQFF
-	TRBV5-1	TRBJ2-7	CASSSGHSSYEQYF
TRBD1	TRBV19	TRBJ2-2	CASTPYGTGKTGELFF
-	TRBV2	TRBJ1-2	CASRLEGWFLYGYTF
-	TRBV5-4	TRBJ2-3	CASSFGPHADTQYF
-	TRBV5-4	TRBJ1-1	CASSLGTVNTEAFF
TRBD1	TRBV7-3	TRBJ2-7	CASSSGTGGVEQYF
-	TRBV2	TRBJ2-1	CASMAETYNEQFF
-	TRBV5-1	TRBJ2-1	CASSSDTGSYNEQFF
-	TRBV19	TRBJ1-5	CASSIGGGRNQPQHF
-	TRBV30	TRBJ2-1	CAWGPSTVVNEQFF
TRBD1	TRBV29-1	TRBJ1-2	CSVTRQGDYGYTF
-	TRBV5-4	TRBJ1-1	CASSLSGGRTEAFF
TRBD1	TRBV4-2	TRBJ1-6	CASSQEPGQGISPLHF
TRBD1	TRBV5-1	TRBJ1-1	CASSLGTGSRSSEAFF
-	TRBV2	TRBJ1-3	CASSLGLLSSGNTIYF
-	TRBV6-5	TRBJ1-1	CASRQGVGTEAFF
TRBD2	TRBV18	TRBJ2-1	CASSWGLAGGVRQFF
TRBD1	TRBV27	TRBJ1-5	CASSPGTVSNQPQHF
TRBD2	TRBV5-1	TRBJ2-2	CASSPGLAGVGSGELFF
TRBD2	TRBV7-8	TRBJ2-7	CASSLVRLAGNEQYF
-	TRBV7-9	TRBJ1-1	CASSPAAAGMNTEAFF
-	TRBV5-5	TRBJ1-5	CASSLSPNQPQHF
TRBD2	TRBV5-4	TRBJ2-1	CASSLRAGGSYNEQFF
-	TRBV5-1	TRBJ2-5	CASSYDPGRLVETQYF
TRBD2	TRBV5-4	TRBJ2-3	CASSFRLAGSTDTQYF
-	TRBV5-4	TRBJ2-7	CASSWRPEVYEQYF
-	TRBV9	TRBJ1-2	CASSVGDTPNYGYTF
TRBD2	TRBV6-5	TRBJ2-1	CASRLLADNEQFF
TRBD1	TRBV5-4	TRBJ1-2	CASTSAGQGFGGYTF
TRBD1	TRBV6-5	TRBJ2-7	CVSEDRNSYEQYF
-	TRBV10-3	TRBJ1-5	CAIKQDGNQPQHF
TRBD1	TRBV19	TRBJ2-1	CASTRYEGADNEQFF
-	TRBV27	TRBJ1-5	CASSPRFTPSRDQPQHF
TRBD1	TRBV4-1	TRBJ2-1	CASSHDRVVVAYNEQFF
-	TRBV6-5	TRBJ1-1	CASSKNLGQATEAFF
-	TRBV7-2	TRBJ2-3	CASSLGLPTDTQYF
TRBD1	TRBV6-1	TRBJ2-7	CASSEWQGAGEQYF